Below, 31 T cell receptor beta chains from the same sample are listed, as sequenced in a study of T cell responses to AZD1222 COVID-19 vaccine. Assay: immunoSEQ multiplex PCR; the TCRdb copy retains only in-frame clones and omits some. Of under 200,000 clones listed, 85% to 95% were seen once; the top ten hold approximately 0.6%. Sequencing used peripheral blood, obtained on day 0 of AZD1222 vaccination. The receptors come from an adult in good health.

The chain links TRBV5-1 to TRBJ2-2; 9 bases agree with TRBD1. The CDR3 is made up of 14 amino acids. Germline loops: CDR1 SGHRS, CDR2 YFSETQ. The V gene end was trimmed by 4 bases and the J gene end by 5 bases; junction bases not matched to a gene: 3. CDR3 sequence reads: CASSKGQGTGELFF. CDR3 nucleotide sequence: TGCGCCAGCAGCAAGGGACAGGGAACCGGGGAGCTGTTTTTT.

This clone was found once. The J gene is TRBJ2-2, the V gene TRBV24-1; D not resolved. V gave up 4 bases and J gave up 7 bases, with 9 bases separating them. The CDR3 totals 13 residues. CDR1 KGHDR and CDR2 SFDVKD come from the germline V gene. Here the CDR3 DNA reads TGTGCCACCAGTGAACCCGGGCGCGGGGAGCTGTTTTTT. Translation gives CATSEPGRGELFF.

The chain combines TRBV19 with TRBJ1-2, with 7 positions matching TRBD1. V lost 6 bases, J lost 0 bases, and 7 bases stayed unmatched. The CDR3 has 15 residues. Germline loops: CDR1 LNHDA, CDR2 SQIVND (reference sequence). The CDR3 sequence is CASRLDRVPNYGYTF. CDR3 nucleotides: TGTGCCAGTAGGCTAGACAGGGTTCCTAACTATGGCTACACCTTC.

The V gene is TRBV11-2, the J gene TRBJ2-2; D remains ambiguous. Germline loops: CDR1 SGHAT, CDR2 FQNNGV. V was clipped by 2 bases and J by 5 bases, with 12 bases between them. The CDR3 runs 15 residues. Written as DNA, the CDR3 is TGTGCCAGCAGCTTAAGTACAGCTTTTACCGGGGAGCTGTTTTTT. It specifies CASSLSTAFTGELFF.

J is TRBJ1-2 and V is TRBV19; 8 bases are a match to TRBD1. CDR3 length: 14 amino acids. Per the germline V gene, CDR1 is LNHDA and CDR2 is SQIVND (reference sequence). V was pared by 0 bases and J by 7 bases, with 4 bases of the junction left unmatched. The CDR3 region is CASSIDQGAIGYTF. The CDR3 DNA reads as TGTGCCAGTAGTATAGACCAGGGGGCAATTGGCTACACCTTC.

The V gene is TRBV28, the J gene TRBJ1-5; D unclear. Trimming cost V 5 bases and J 7 bases, with 12 bases left between them. Per germline, CDR1 MDHEN and CDR2 SYDVKM. This CDR3 comprises 13 residues. This chain's CDR3 is CASSPPLRQPQHF. CDR3 sequence (DNA): TGTGCCAGCAGTCCCCCGCTTCGGCAGCCCCAGCATTTT. Variable domain in full (rest from reference TRBV28 and TRBJ1-5): DVKVTQSSRYLVKRTGEKVFLECVQDMDHENMFWYRQDPGLGLRLIYFSYDVKMKEKGDIPEGYSVSREKKERFSLILESASTNQTSMYLCASSPPLRQPQHFGDGTRLSIL.

The chain carries TRBV5-5 and TRBJ2-7; TRBD2 agrees at 8 bases. The ends lost 6 bases at V and 7 bases at J; junction bases unmatched: 15. The germline V gene has CDR1 SGHKS and CDR2 YYEKEE (reference sequence). This CDR3 comprises 15 residues. The CDR3 protein is CASIRPGLDFGEQYF. The CDR3 DNA sequence: TGTGCCAGCATCAGACCGGGACTAGATTTCGGGGAGCAGTACTTC.

The chain carries TRBV19 and TRBJ1-1; D perhaps matches TRBD1 (5 bases). The CDR3 loop spans 13 amino acids. V lost 0 bases to trimming and J lost 8 bases, with 10 bases between them. Germline V gene sequence: CDR1 LNHDA, CDR2 SQIVND (reference sequence). CDR3 region: CASSIETGLEAFF. The CDR3 nucleotides are TGTGCCAGTAGTATAGAAACAGGCCTGGAAGCTTTCTTT.

CDR3 DNA sequence: TGTGCCAGTAGTAGCCGTTGGACAGGCAACCCCGAGCAGTACTTC. It is translated as CASSSRWTGNPEQYF. The V and J genes are TRBV19 and TRBJ2-7; 7 nucleotides line up with TRBD1. The CDR3 loop spans 15 amino acids. The V gene end was trimmed by 4 bases and the J gene end by 6 bases; junction bases not matched to a gene: 12. The germline CDR1 and CDR2 sequences are LNHDA and SQIVND (reference sequence).

V gene TRBV28 combines with J gene TRBJ1-2; no definite D call. Per the germline V gene, CDR1 is MDHEN and CDR2 is SYDVKM. This CDR3 is built from 13 residues. With 4 bases removed from V and 8 bases from J, the gap between germline ends came to 14 bases. This CDR3 is CASSSQAPQGYTF. In DNA, the CDR3 is TGTGCCAGCAGTTCTCAGGCGCCCCAGGGCTACACCTTC.

The chain couples TRBV7-9 to TRBJ2-1; D is uncertain. This CDR3 has 14 residues. V dropped 5 bases and J dropped 7 bases, with 15 bases sitting between them. From germline, CDR1 is SEHNR and CDR2 FQNEAQ (reference sequence). The CDR3 bases are TGTGCCAGCAGCCTTACTATCAACCCTAATGAGCAGTTCTTC. It specifies CASSLTINPNEQFF.

This clone appeared a single time. The V gene is TRBV13, the J gene TRBJ2-1; tentatively, D is TRBD2 (6 bases). V was cut by 7 bases and J by 1 base, with 11 bases left in between. CDR1 is PRHDT and CDR2 is FYEKMQ in the germline V gene (reference sequence). The CDR3 extends over 14 amino acids. This CDR3 is CASTEEGSYNEQFF. Written as DNA, the CDR3 is TGTGCCAGCACGGAGGAGGGATCCTACAATGAGCAGTTCTTC.

In its sample, this clone was seen once. The chain is built from TRBV27 and TRBJ1-2, with D tentatively TRBD1 (6 bases). Trimming removed 6 bases at V and 8 bases at J, with 25 bases between. The CDR3 spans 16 residues. The germline V gene has CDR1 MNHEY and CDR2 SMNVEV (reference sequence). The CDR3 reads CASSSKGGSRDMGYTF. In DNA, the CDR3 is TGTGCCAGCAGCTCTAAAGGAGGAAGCAGGGACATGGGCTACACCTTC.

V gene TRBV9 combines with J gene TRBJ1-2; TRBD1 is a possible D gene (5 bases). Germline V gene data show CDR1 as SGDLS and CDR2 as YYNGEE. This CDR3 spans 16 amino acids. V was shortened by 3 bases and J by 4 bases, with 19 bases between the two germline ends. In DNA form, the CDR3 reads TGTGCCAGCAGCGGGACGAGTACGGGGCAGTTCTATGGCTACACCTTC. Protein: CASSGTSTGQFYGYTF.

The chain links TRBV7-3 to TRBJ2-1; 9 bases are a match to TRBD1. Germline CDR1 and CDR2: SGHTA and FQGTGA. Trimming took 3 bases from V and 6 from J; bases not matched to a gene: 6. The CDR3 extends over 15 amino acids. In DNA form, the CDR3 reads TGTGCCAGCAGCTTGGGGACAGGGACAGGCAATGAGCAGTTCTTC. It yields the protein CASSLGTGTGNEQFF.

This clone was counted once. This CDR3 reads CAIAGRSNSPLHF. The CDR3 bases are TGTGCCATCGCCGGCAGATCTAATTCACCCCTCCACTTT. This chain uses TRBV10-3 with TRBJ1-6; D is unclear. The CDR3 runs to 13 residues. Germline lookup yields CDR1 ENHRY and CDR2 SYGVKD. Trimming stripped 8 bases from V and 6 bases from J, with 11 bases between.

The J gene is TRBJ2-7, the V gene TRBV5-4; TRBD2 matches at 8 bases. This CDR3 has 17 residues. Germline loops: CDR1 SGHNT, CDR2 YYREEE (reference sequence). The V and J ends lost 3 bases and 2 bases, in that order; junction bases with no gene match: 13. The CDR3 sequence is CASSSPWGREGPYEQYF. Written as DNA, the CDR3 is TGTGCCAGCAGCTCGCCTTGGGGTCGGGAGGGCCCCTACGAGCAGTACTTC.

The chain joins TRBV27 to TRBJ2-2, with 9 bases identical to TRBD1. Per germline, CDR1 MNHEY and CDR2 SMNVEV (reference sequence). The CDR3 loop spans 15 amino acids. J was trimmed by 1 base and V by 7 bases; bases with no gene match: 4. The CDR3 bases are TGTGCCAGCACCTGGGGACAGGGGAACACCGGGGAGCTGTTTTTT. Translated: CASTWGQGNTGELFF.

This clone was seen repeatedly, ten times or more. The CDR3 DNA reads TGCAGTGCTACTGACAGGGAGAGTCAGCCCCAGCATTTT. It encodes CSATDRESQPQHF. The V call is TRBV20-1, the J call TRBJ1-5, with 7 bases lining up with TRBD1. Germline CDR1 is DFQATT and CDR2 is SNEGSKA (reference sequence). This CDR3 spans 13 amino acids. The ends lost 4 bases at V and 6 bases at J; junction bases unmatched: 6.

V and J are TRBV2 and TRBJ2-7, with 9 bases aligning to TRBD1. Germline CDR1 and CDR2: SNHLY and FYNNEI. The trim removed 6 bases at V and 3 bases at J, leaving 0 bases unmatched. This CDR3 spans 12 amino acids. The CDR3 sequence: CASRTGGYEQYF. DNA of the CDR3: TGTGCCAGCAGGACAGGGGGCTACGAGCAGTACTTC.

The CDR3 sequence: CASSQDHFRGRSYGYTF. The CDR3 nucleotides are TGCGCCAGCAGCCAAGATCATTTCCGGGGACGGAGCTATGGCTACACCTTC. The rearrangement links TRBV4-1 to TRBJ1-2; a possible D gene is TRBD1 (5 bases). The CDR3 is 17 amino acids. V shed 0 bases and J shed 4 bases, with 18 bases lying between them. Germline CDR1 is MGHRA and CDR2 is YSYEKL.

This chain uses TRBV6-2 or TRBV6-3 with TRBJ1-1; D is unclear. The CDR3 totals 11 residues. Germline V lookup: CDR1 MNHEY, CDR2 SVGEGT. V gave up 6 bases and J gave up 8 bases, with 10 bases separating them. For the CDR3, the DNA is TGTGCCAGCAGCCACAGCATCGAAGCTTTCTTT. Translation gives CASSHSIEAFF.

A note on this clone: Other DNA sequences in the sample encode the same CDR3. This chain connects TRBV12-5 to TRBJ1-1; D is ambiguous. In germline, CDR1 is LGHNT, CDR2 FRNRAP. The V end lost 1 base, the J end lost 5 bases, and 2 bases lay between the germline ends. There are 11 residues in the CDR3. For the CDR3, the DNA is TGTGCTAGTGGTTTGGAGACTGAAGCTTTCTTT. This translates into CASGLETEAFF.

V and J are TRBV25-1 and TRBJ2-5; 11 bases are shared with TRBD2. The CDR3 extends over 14 amino acids. The germline gives CDR1 MGHDK, CDR2 SYGVNS. Trimming removed 6 bases from V and 5 bases from J; junction bases left unmatched: 5. CDR3 amino acids: CASSPSSGRETQYF. Here the CDR3 DNA reads TGTGCCAGCAGCCCCTCTAGCGGGAGGGAGACCCAGTACTTC.

As for this clone: The same CDR3 also results from other DNA sequences found in this sample. The chain employs TRBV5-1 and TRBJ1-4, with D tentatively TRBD1 (5 bases). Per germline, CDR1 SGHRS and CDR2 YFSETQ. The V and J ends lost 0 bases and 7 bases respectively, with 10 bases between them. CDR3 size: 14 residues. CDR3 protein: CASSLGGIGEKLFF. In DNA, the CDR3 is TGCGCCAGCAGCTTGGGGGGGATAGGTGAAAAACTGTTTTTT.

The rearrangement uses TRBV28 and TRBJ1-1; D remains ambiguous. The CDR3 totals 13 residues. Per the germline V gene, CDR1 is MDHEN and CDR2 is SYDVKM. Trimming stripped 5 bases from V and 8 bases from J, with 15 bases between. CDR3 protein: CASSRIYSSEAFF. The CDR3 DNA reads TGTGCCAGCAGTCGGATCTACAGTTCCGAAGCTTTCTTT. The complete variable domain, with remaining parts taken from reference TRBV28 and TRBJ1-1, reads DVKVTQSSRYLVKRTGEKVFLECVQDMDHENMFWYRQDPGLGLRLIYFSYDVKMKEKGDIPEGYSVSREKKERFSLILESASTNQTSMYLCASSRIYSSEAFFGQGTRLTVV.

V usage is TRBV12-3 or TRBV12-4 and J usage is TRBJ2-5; perhaps D is TRBD1 or TRBD2 (5 bases each). V was trimmed by 3 bases and J by 7 bases, leaving 12 bases between them. This CDR3 is built from 13 residues. This chain's CDR3 is CASSLGVLGTQYF. CDR3 DNA: TGTGCCAGCAGTTTGGGGGTTTTGGGGACCCAGTACTTC.

The chain joins TRBV27 to TRBJ1-2; possibly TRBD1 for D (5 bases). From germline, CDR1 is MNHEY and CDR2 SMNVEV (reference sequence). Trimming stripped 6 bases from V and 6 bases from J, with 8 bases between. CDR3 length equals 11 residues. CDR3 region: CASRGGDGYTF. CDR3 DNA: TGTGCCAGCAGGGGGGGGGATGGCTACACCTTC.

This clone is a singleton in its sample. The V gene is TRBV6-2 or TRBV6-3, the J gene TRBJ1-1; D perhaps matches TRBD1 (5 bases). Looked up from germline, CDR1 is MNHEY and CDR2 is SVGEGT. The V gene lost 4 bases and the J gene lost 3 bases, with 9 bases spanning the gap. The CDR3 length is 13 residues. CDR3 sequence reads: CASSWRGDTEAFF. The CDR3 region has the DNA TGTGCCAGCAGTTGGCGGGGGGACACTGAAGCTTTCTTT.

The rearrangement joins TRBV4-1 to TRBJ2-1, with D unclear. The CDR3 is 16 amino acids. The germline V gene has CDR1 MGHRA and CDR2 YSYEKL. V was pared by 0 bases and J by 0 bases, with 9 bases between. The CDR3 protein is CASSQDAPASYNEQFF. The CDR3 coding sequence is TGCGCCAGCAGCCAAGATGCGCCTGCCTCCTACAATGAGCAGTTCTTC.

The V and J genes are TRBV20-1 and TRBJ1-2; D unresolved. The germline V and J ends were trimmed by 6 bases and 6 bases, with 11 bases remaining between them. CDR1 DFQATT and CDR2 SNEGSKA come from the germline V gene (reference sequence). The CDR3 runs to 11 residues. CDR3: CSAKYGNGYTF. The DNA for the CDR3 is TGCAGTGCGAAATACGGGAATGGCTACACCTTC.